The T cell receptor (beta chain) described here comes from a study of PD-1 blockade in classical Hodgkin lymphoma. Turning to the study itself: Once every 2 weeks, patients received intravenous nivolumab at 3 mg/kg. Study outcomes and limitations: The baseline diversity of complete responders showed similarity to that of newly diagnosed patients. Nothing has yet pinned down what causes the repertoire differences, possibly disease activity or prior therapy. TCR diversity at baseline was reported to be reduced in newly diagnosed patients relative to healthy donors.

This clone showed up just once. Its antigen is still unknown. Measured with immunoSEQ multiplex PCR; TCRdb has only the in-frame clones, and not every one. The table includes some 16,000 clones, approximately 68% detected once. Relapse was seen in all patients after autologous stem cell transplantation, and brentuximab vedotin exposure was variable. Trimming cost V 4 bases and J 0 bases, with 10 bases left between them. The CDR3 is made up of 14 amino acids. Germline V CDR1 and CDR2: SNHLY, FYNNEI. This TCR came from a human donor with classical Hodgkin lymphoma. V is TRBV2 and J is TRBJ2-7; no firm D call. The sequencing used peripheral blood mononuclear cells (PBMCs), collected before the second cycle of nivolumab. The CDR3 region is CASSGYSSSYEQYF. In DNA form, the CDR3 reads TGTGCCAGCAGTGGCTACAGTTCCTCCTACGAGCAGTACTTC.